The next 13 T cell receptor beta chains were all read from a single sample in a study of OX40 agonist ivuxolimab in advanced cancers. TCRdb's copy holds only in-frame clones and misses some; the assay was immunoSEQ multiplex PCR. Found here are tens of thousands of clones, 86% of them singletons; the top ten hold about a sixth. This material consisted of CD4+ or CD8+ T cells sorted from blood, taken in a trial of the OX40 agonist ivuxolimab. The receptor set was obtained from an adult with an advanced solid tumor such as melanoma, head and neck, liver or kidney cancer.

V and J are TRBV21-1 and TRBJ2-2; the table's D call, TRBD2, was not checked against the DNA. TRBV21-1 is shown as a pseudogene. The CDR3 runs 19 residues. The CDR3 bases are TGTGCCAGCAGCAAAAGCGGTATAGCGGGAGAACCGAACACCGGGGAGCTGTTTTTT. Translated: CASSKSGIAGEPNTGELFF.

The chain combines TRBV7-2 with TRBJ2-3; D unresolved. The germline gives CDR1 SGHTA, CDR2 FQGNSA. The CDR3 loop spans 16 amino acids. V gave up 0 bases and J gave up 0 bases, with 10 bases separating them. CDR3 sequence reads: CASSLARVISTDTQYF. As DNA, the CDR3 is TGTGCCAGCAGCTTAGCGCGAGTTATAAGCACAGATACGCAGTATTTT.

This chain connects TRBV27 to TRBJ2-7; 8 positions match TRBD1. J was trimmed by 6 bases and V by 6 bases; bases with no gene match: 13. CDR1 MNHEY and CDR2 SMNVEV come from the germline V gene (reference sequence). The CDR3 has 15 residues. The CDR3 sequence is CASRPLGQVFIEQYF. The CDR3 region has the DNA TGTGCCAGCAGACCCCTGGGACAGGTGTTCATCGAGCAGTACTTC.

The J gene is TRBJ2-7, the V gene TRBV19; D is perhaps TRBD1 or TRBD2 (5 bases each). The germline gives CDR1 LNHDA, CDR2 SQIVND (reference sequence). CDR3 size: 14 residues. The V end was cut by 4 bases, the J end by 1 base, with 11 bases between. In DNA, the CDR3 is TGTGCCAGTAGTACTGGGGGAAGGTCCTACGAGCAGTACTTC. It translates to CASSTGGRSYEQYF.

The V call is TRBV18, the J call TRBJ2-5; D is unclear. Germline assignment: CDR1 KGHSH and CDR2 LQKENI. V lost 6 bases, J lost 3 bases, and 11 bases lay in between. The CDR3 sequence is 13 residues long. This CDR3 is CASSPGLEETQYF. CDR3 DNA: TGTGCCAGCTCCCCGGGCCTAGAAGAGACCCAGTACTTC.

The chain recombines TRBV21-1 with TRBJ2-1; the table's D call TRBD1 went unverified against the DNA. TRBV21-1 is a recognized pseudogene. CDR3 length equals 15 residues. CDR3 region: CASSKTGTGYNEQFF. Written as DNA, the CDR3 is TGTGCCAGCAGCAAGACCGGGACAGGGTACAATGAGCAGTTCTTC.

This clone came up once. CDR3 coding DNA: TGTGCCAGCAGCTTAGAAGATGGTTCCTACGAGCAGTACTTC. Translated, it gives CASSLEDGSYEQYF. This chain connects TRBV11-2 to TRBJ2-7; D ambiguous. The CDR3 extends over 14 amino acids. V shed 0 bases and J shed 1 base, with 7 bases lying between them. CDR1 is SGHAT and CDR2 is FQNNGV in the germline V gene.

The chain joins TRBV5-1 to TRBJ2-3, with 8 bases fitting TRBD2. Looked up from germline, CDR1 is SGHRS and CDR2 is YFSETQ. V was clipped by 4 bases and J by 1 base; unmatched bases: 5. The CDR3 extends over 15 amino acids. The CDR3 here is CASSRTSGRTDTQYF. The CDR3 nucleotides are TGCGCCAGCAGCCGAACTAGCGGCCGCACAGATACGCAGTATTTT.

V and J are TRBV9 and TRBJ2-2; D gene ambiguous. Trimming pared 0 bases from V and 5 bases from J, leaving 14 bases between. CDR1 is SGDLS, CDR2 YYNGEE, per germline. The CDR3 spans 16 residues. The CDR3 here is CASSVGNRVGTGELFF. The CDR3 nucleotides read TGTGCCAGCAGCGTAGGGAATCGAGTGGGAACCGGGGAGCTGTTTTTT.

This rearrangement joins TRBV5-6 to TRBJ2-5; D is tentatively TRBD1 or TRBD2 (6 bases each). Germline-derived CDR1 and CDR2 are SGHDT and YYEEEE. This CDR3 has 15 residues. The ends were cut back, 4 bases at V and 7 bases at J, with 20 bases in the middle. CDR3 bases: TGTGCCAGCAGCCCGACGTGGGGGGCTGAGCGGACCCAGTACTTC. It encodes CASSPTWGAERTQYF.

This rearrangement joins TRBV19 to TRBJ2-2; 10 nucleotides match TRBD2. CDR1 is LNHDA, CDR2 SQIVND, per germline (reference sequence). Trimming cost V 2 bases and J 3 bases; bases outside gene matches: 9. The CDR3 runs 18 residues. DNA of the CDR3: TGTGCCAGTAGTATACGGTCTAGCGGGAGACAATACACCGGGGAGCTGTTTTTT. This encodes CASSIRSSGRQYTGELFF.

The CDR3 here is CASSRGQLTYEQYF. The CDR3 DNA is TGTGCCAGCAGCCGGGGACAGCTTACCTACGAGCAGTACTTC. The gene calls are TRBV27 and TRBJ2-7; 7 bases match TRBD1. Germline V gene data show CDR1 as MNHEY and CDR2 as SMNVEV (reference sequence). This CDR3 region has 14 residues. Losses at the gene ends were 6 bases for V and 2 bases for J; bases not matched to a gene: 7.

V is TRBV6-6 and J is TRBJ2-5; possible D gene TRBD2, 6 bases. The germline V gene has CDR1 MNHNY and CDR2 SVGAGI (reference sequence). The CDR3 runs to 14 residues. Between the trimmed V and J ends, which lost 5 bases and 2 bases, there was a span of 12 bases. The CDR3 DNA is TGTGCCAGCAGTGCGGGATTGTTGCAAGAGACCCAGTACTTC. This gives the protein CASSAGLLQETQYF.